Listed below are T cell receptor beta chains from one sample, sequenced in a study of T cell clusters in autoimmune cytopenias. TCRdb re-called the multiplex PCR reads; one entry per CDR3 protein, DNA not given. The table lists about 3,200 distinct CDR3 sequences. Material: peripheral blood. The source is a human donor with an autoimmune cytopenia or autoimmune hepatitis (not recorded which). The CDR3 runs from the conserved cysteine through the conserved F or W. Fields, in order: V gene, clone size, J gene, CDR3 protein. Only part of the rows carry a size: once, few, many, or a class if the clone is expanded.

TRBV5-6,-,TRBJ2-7,CASSFRQGRYEQYF
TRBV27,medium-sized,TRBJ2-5,CAASATGTETQYF
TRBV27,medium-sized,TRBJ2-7,CASSLAGGGTYEQYF
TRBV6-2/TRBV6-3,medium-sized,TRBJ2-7,CASSYARDNSYEQYF
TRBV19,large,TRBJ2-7,CASRVGVGYEQYF
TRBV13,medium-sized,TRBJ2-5,CASSTDIQETQYF
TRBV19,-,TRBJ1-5,CASSAKGGGNQPQHF
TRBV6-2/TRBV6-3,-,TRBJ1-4,CASSSRDVATNEKLFF
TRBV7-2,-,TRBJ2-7,CASSSGASYEQYF
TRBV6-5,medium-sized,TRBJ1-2,CASSEVGQRYGYTF
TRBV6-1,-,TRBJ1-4,CASSQTGGMGEKLFF
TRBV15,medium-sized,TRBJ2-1,CATSIWGDRVNEQFF
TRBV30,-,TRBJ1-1,CAWLYLTGAFF
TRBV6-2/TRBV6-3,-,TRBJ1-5,CASSFKGYSNQPQHF
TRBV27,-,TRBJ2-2,CASSLSGQLNTGELFF
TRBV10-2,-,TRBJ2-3,CASSSQRDTQYF
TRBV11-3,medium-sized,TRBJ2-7,CASSPRARAREQYF
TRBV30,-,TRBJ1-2,CAWSSRAPYGYTF
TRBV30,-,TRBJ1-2,CAWSVPPSYGYTF
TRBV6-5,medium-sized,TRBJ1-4,CASRSDRGRAEKLFF
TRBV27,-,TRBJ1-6,CASRTQLGPRSPLHF
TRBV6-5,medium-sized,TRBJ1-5,CASRSGTGNQPQHF
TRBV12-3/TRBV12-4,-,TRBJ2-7,CASSLATLGEQYF
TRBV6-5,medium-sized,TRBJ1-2,CASSYSRDHYGYTF
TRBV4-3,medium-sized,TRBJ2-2,CASSQLLGQGARTGELFF
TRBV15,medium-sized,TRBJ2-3,CATSILAGGSTDTQYF
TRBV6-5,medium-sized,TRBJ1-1,CASSYGGPTGSTEAFF
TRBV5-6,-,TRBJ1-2,CASSLPGANYGYTF
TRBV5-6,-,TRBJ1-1,CASSSDRGRDNTEAFF
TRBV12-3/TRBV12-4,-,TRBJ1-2,CASSFGRNYGYTF
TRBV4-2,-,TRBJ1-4,CASSRAGKLFF
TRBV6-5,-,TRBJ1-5,CASSYEGIQPQHF
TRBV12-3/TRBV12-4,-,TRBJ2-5,CASSLRGLETQYF
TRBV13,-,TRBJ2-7,CASSPPGQSASGDYEQYF
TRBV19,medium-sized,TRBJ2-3,CASSKTGTLSTDTQYF
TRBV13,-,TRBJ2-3,CASSSYRGRTDTQYF
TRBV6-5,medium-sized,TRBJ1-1,CASSYDTEAFF
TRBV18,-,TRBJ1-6,CASSPATGIGSPLHF
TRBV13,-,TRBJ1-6,CASSLGLQENSPLHF
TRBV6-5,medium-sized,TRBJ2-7,CASSQWAGQYF
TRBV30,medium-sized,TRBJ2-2,CAWTPTSSGELFF
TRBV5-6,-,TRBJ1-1,CASSLRQGATEAFF
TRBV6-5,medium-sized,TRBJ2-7,CASSPRRLAASYEQYF
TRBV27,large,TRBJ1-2,CASSLVAGFYGYTF
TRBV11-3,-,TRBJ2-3,CASSLEGVTDTQYF
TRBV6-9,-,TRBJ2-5,CASSLRTQRQETQYF
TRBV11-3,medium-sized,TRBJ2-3,CASSLFGTASTLTDTQYF
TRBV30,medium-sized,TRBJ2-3,CAWSVQGGTDTQYF
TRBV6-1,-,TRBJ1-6,CASRYWSPLHF
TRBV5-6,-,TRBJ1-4,CASSPFLRGLNEKLFF
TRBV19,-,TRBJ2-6,CASSISMSLRSSGANVLTF